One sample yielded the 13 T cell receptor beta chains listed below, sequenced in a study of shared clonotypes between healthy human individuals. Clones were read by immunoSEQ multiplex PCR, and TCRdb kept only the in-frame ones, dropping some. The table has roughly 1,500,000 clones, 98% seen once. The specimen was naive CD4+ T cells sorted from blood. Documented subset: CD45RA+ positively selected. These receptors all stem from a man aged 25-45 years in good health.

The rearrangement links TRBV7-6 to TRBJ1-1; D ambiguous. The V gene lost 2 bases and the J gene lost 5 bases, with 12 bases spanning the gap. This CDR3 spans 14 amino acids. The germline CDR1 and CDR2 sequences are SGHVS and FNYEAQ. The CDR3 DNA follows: TGTGCCAGCAGCTTACCAATGACTCGGACTGAAGCTTTCTTT. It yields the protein CASSLPMTRTEAFF.

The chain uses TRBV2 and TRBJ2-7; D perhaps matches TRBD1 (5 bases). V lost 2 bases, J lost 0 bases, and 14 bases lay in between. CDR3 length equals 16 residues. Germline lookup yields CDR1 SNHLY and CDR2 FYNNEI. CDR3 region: CASSERRQGSSYEQYF. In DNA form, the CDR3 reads TGTGCCAGCAGTGAACGTAGGCAGGGAAGCTCCTACGAGCAGTACTTC.

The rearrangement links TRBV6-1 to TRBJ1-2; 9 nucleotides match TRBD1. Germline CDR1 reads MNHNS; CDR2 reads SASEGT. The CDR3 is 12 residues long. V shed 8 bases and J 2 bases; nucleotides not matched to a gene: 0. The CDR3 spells CASGQGNYGYTF. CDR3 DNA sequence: TGTGCCAGCGGACAGGGGAACTATGGCTACACCTTC.

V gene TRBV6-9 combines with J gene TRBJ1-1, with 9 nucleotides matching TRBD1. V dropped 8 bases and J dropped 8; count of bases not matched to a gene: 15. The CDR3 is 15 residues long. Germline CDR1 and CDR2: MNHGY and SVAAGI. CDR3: CASGVWPGDREEAFF. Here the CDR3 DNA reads TGTGCCAGCGGAGTTTGGCCCGGGGACAGGGAAGAAGCTTTCTTT.

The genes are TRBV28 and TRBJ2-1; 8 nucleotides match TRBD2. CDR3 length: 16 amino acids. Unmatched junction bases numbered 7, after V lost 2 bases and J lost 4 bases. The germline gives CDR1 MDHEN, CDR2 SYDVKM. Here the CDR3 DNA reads TGTGCCAGCAGTTTAATTAGTGGCGGGAGGTACAATGAGCAGTTCTTC. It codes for CASSLISGGRYNEQFF.

For the CDR3, the DNA is TGTGCCAGCAGCTTATCCCAGCCGGTATCTTCCTACGAGCAGTACTTC. Translation: CASSLSQPVSSYEQYF. V usage is TRBV7-8 and J usage is TRBJ2-7; no firm D call. Germline CDR1 is SGHVS and CDR2 is FQNEAQ. V was shortened by 2 bases and J by 1 base, with 15 bases between the two germline ends. The CDR3 has 16 amino acids.

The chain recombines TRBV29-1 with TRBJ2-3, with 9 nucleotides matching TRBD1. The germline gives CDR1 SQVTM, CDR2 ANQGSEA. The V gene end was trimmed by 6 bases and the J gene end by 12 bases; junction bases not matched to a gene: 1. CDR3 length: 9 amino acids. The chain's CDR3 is CSVDRGQYF. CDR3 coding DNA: TGCAGCGTGGACAGGGGTCAGTATTTT.

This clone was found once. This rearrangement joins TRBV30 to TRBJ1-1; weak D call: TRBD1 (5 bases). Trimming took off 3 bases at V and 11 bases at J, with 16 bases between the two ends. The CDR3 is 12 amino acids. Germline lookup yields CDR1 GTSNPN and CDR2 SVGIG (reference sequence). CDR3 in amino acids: CAWSPGSEGAFF. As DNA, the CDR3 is TGTGCCTGGAGCCCAGGGTCCGAGGGGGCTTTCTTT.

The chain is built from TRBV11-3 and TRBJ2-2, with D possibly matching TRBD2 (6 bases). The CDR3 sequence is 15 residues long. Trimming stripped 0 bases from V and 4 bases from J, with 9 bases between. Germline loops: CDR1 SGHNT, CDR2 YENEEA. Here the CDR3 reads CASSLERGGTGELFF. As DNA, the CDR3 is TGTGCCAGCAGCTTAGAAAGGGGAGGCACCGGGGAGCTGTTTTTT.

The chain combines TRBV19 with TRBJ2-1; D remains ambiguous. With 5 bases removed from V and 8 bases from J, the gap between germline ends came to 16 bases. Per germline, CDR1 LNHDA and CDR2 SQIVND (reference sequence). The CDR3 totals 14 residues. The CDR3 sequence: CASSVIQPFDEQFF. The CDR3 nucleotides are TGTGCCAGTAGTGTCATCCAACCTTTCGATGAGCAGTTCTTC.

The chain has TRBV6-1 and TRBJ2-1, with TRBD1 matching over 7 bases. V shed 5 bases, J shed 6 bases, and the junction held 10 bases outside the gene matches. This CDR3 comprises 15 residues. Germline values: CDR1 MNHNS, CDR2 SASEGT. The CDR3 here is CASSPTGVRVNEQFF. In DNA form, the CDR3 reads TGTGCCAGCAGTCCAACAGGGGTAAGGGTCAATGAGCAGTTCTTC.

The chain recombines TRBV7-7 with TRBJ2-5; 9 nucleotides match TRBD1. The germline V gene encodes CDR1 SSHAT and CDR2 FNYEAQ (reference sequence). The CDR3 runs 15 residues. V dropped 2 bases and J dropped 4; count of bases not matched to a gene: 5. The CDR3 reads CASSLRQGDVETQYF. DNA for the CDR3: TGTGCCAGCAGCTTAAGACAGGGGGACGTAGAGACCCAGTACTTC.

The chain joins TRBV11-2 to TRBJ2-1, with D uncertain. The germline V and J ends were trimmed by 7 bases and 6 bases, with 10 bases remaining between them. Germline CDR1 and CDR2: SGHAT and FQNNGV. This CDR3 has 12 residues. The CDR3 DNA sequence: TGTGCCAGCACCGGATATGTCAATGAGCAGTTCTTC. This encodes CASTGYVNEQFF.